Each of the 21 T cell receptor beta chains below was sequenced from the same sample in a study of response to subunit inactivated influenza vaccine. Using its own MiXCR run on the RT-PCR reads, TCRdb lists one record per CDR3 protein. This repertoire shows fewer than 700,000 distinct CDR3 sequences, 10% to 15% found once; its top ten account for less than 15%. The sequences come from PBMCs from blood, collected roughly 6 weeks after vaccination. Every receptor here comes from a man aged 50 to 60 who received an inactivated influenza vaccine.

This clonotype has a count of ten or more. V and J are TRBV12-3 or TRBV12-4 and TRBJ2-1; weak D call: TRBD2 (5 bases). The CDR3 has 13 amino acids. The V end was cut by 4 bases, the J end by 10 bases, with 14 bases between. The CDR3 nucleotides read TGTGCCAGCAGTTCGGCTATAGCGATGGAGCAGTTCTTC. Protein sequence: CASSSAIAMEQFF.

In this sample, this clonotype turned up a few times. The chain uses TRBV7-2 and TRBJ1-6, with 10 bases matching TRBD1. V shed 5 bases and J 8 bases; nucleotides not matched to a gene: 9. The CDR3 runs to 16 residues. Looked up from germline, CDR1 is SGHTA and CDR2 is FQGNSA. CDR3 coding DNA: TGTGCCAGCAGCCTAACCCGGACAGGGGGTGATTCACCCCTCCACTTT. Its protein is CASSLTRTGGDSPLHF.

Only a few counts were recorded for this clonotype. Written as DNA, the CDR3 is TGTGCCAGCAGCGTAGACCGGACAGGGGGGAGTGGCTACACCTTC. It encodes CASSVDRTGGSGYTF. This rearrangement joins TRBV9 to TRBJ1-2, with 10 bases aligning to TRBD1. V shed 0 bases, J shed 7 bases, and the junction held 6 bases outside the gene matches. This CDR3 has 15 amino acids. Germline CDR1 reads SGDLS; CDR2 reads YYNGEE.

The chain recombines TRBV5-1 with TRBJ2-1, with TRBD2 identical over 14 bases. Looked up from germline, CDR1 is SGHRS and CDR2 is YFSETQ. With 4 bases clipped from V and 7 bases from J, the junction kept 4 bases outside the gene matches. This CDR3 is built from 15 residues. DNA of the CDR3: TGCGCCAGCAGCGGGGGACTAGCGGGAGTTAATGAGCAGTTCTTC. Translated: CASSGGLAGVNEQFF.

This sequence joins TRBV4-2 and TRBJ2-3; D is tentatively TRBD1 or TRBD2 (7 bases each). CDR1 and CDR2 from the germline V gene are LGHNA and YNFKEQ. The CDR3 totals 16 residues. V lost 0 bases and J 2 bases, leaving 12 bases between the germline ends. The CDR3 nucleotides read TGTGCCAGCAGCCAAGAAGACAGGGACTACACAGATACGCAGTATTTT. Translation: CASSQEDRDYTDTQYF.

This clonotype was recorded once. V and J are TRBV11-2 and TRBJ2-7, with a tentative D call TRBD2 (5 bases). Germline assignment: CDR1 SGHAT and CDR2 FQNNGV. The CDR3 sequence is 15 residues long. The V end was cut by 4 bases, the J end by 5 bases, with 18 bases between. The CDR3 DNA follows: TGTGCCAGCAGCTCACTCCGCGGGCACGGCGACGAGCAGTACTTC. The encoded protein is CASSSLRGHGDEQYF.

As concerns this clonotype: One base away lies a much larger clone, so this may be a sequencing read error. The chain carries TRBV11-2 and TRBJ2-3; D not certain. The V end lost 2 bases, the J end lost 2 bases, and 8 bases lay between the germline ends. The CDR3 loop spans 14 amino acids. Germline V CDR1 and CDR2: SGHAT, FQNNGV. In DNA, the CDR3 is TGTGCCAGCAGCTTATATAACAACACAGATACGCAGTATTTT. Its protein is CASSLYNNTDTQYF.

The chain couples TRBV18 to TRBJ1-4; D unresolved. The CDR3 is made up of 15 amino acids. Germline V gives CDR1 KGHSH, CDR2 LQKENI. Trimming shortened V by 3 bases and J by 7 bases, and 15 bases separated the two germline ends. CDR3 DNA sequence: TGTGCCAGCTCACCTGAGATCCTCCGGGGTGAAAAACTGTTTTTT. This encodes CASSPEILRGEKLFF.

This clonotype was seen a few times. The chain carries TRBV4-1 and TRBJ2-1, with D perhaps TRBD1 (5 bases). V lost 3 bases to trimming and J lost 8 bases, with 11 bases between them. The CDR3 is made up of 13 amino acids. Germline CDR1 is MGHRA and CDR2 is YSYEKL. The CDR3 here is CASSHQGVDEQFF. Written as DNA, the CDR3 is TGCGCCAGCAGCCATCAGGGCGTTGATGAGCAGTTCTTC.

This rearrangement joins TRBV13 to TRBJ1-2; D possibly corresponds to TRBD1 (6 bases). This CDR3 comprises 13 residues. The germline V and J ends were trimmed by 6 bases and 12 bases, with 20 bases remaining between them. Looked up from germline, CDR1 is PRHDT and CDR2 is FYEKMQ (reference sequence). CDR3 region: CASRQPGTKTDTF. In DNA form, the CDR3 reads TGTGCCAGCAGGCAACCGGGGACAAAAACGGACACCTTC.

This chain links TRBV3-1 with TRBJ2-7; the match to TRBD2 covers 7 bases. Germline assignment: CDR1 LGHDT and CDR2 YNNKEL (reference sequence). The trim removed 4 bases at V and 5 bases at J, leaving 8 bases unmatched. The CDR3 extends over 14 amino acids. Written as DNA, the CDR3 is TGTGCCAGCAGCCCTAGCGGCCGTCCCAACGAGCAGTACTTC. Amino acids: CASSPSGRPNEQYF.

This clonotype was counted a few times. This chain uses TRBV12-3 or TRBV12-4 with TRBJ1-5; D is uncertain. Deletions cut 3 bases from V and 7 bases from J, with 10 bases between. The CDR3 loop spans 13 amino acids. CDR3 sequence: CASSFWGQQPQHF. CDR3 DNA: TGTGCCAGCAGTTTTTGGGGTCAACAGCCCCAGCATTTT.

This clonotype was detected a few times. V and J are TRBV20-1 and TRBJ2-1, with 10 bases identical to TRBD2. Germline CDR1 is DFQATT and CDR2 is SNEGSKA (reference sequence). Losses at the gene ends were 4 bases for V and 3 bases for J; bases not matched to a gene: 6. The CDR3 covers 15 residues. CDR3 sequence: CSANSASGGYNEQFF. The DNA of the CDR3 is TGCAGTGCTAATTCTGCTAGCGGGGGCTACAATGAGCAGTTCTTC.

The chain links TRBV5-1 to TRBJ2-3; D is perhaps TRBD1 (5 bases). This CDR3 comprises 14 residues. From germline, CDR1 is SGHRS and CDR2 YFSETQ. V was pared by 7 bases and J by 4 bases, with 16 bases between. The CDR3 nucleotides read TGCGCCAGCGCGTATGGAACAGGCGCAGATACGCAGTATTTT. Its protein is CASAYGTGADTQYF.

This clonotype has more than one count but fewer than ten. The genes are TRBV12-3 or TRBV12-4 and TRBJ2-5; 8 positions match TRBD2. The CDR3 totals 16 residues. Trimming at V came to 6 bases and at J to 6 bases, leaving 15 bases not matched to a gene. The CDR3, as DNA: TGTGCCAGCAGCGGAGAGGCCACTAGCGGTGGAAAGACCCAGTACTTC. This sequence encodes CASSGEATSGGKTQYF.

This clonotype has a count of ten or more. This chain joins TRBV5-6 and TRBJ2-1; possibly TRBD2 for D (5 bases). Trimming took off 2 bases at V and 7 bases at J, with 13 bases between the two ends. The CDR3 length is 14 residues. CDR1 is SGHDT, CDR2 YYEEEE, per germline. CDR3 region: CASSFWTLGNEQFF. The CDR3, as DNA: TGTGCCAGCAGCTTTTGGACTTTGGGGAATGAGCAGTTCTTC.

This clonotype was detected many times. V is TRBV24-1 and J is TRBJ2-7; D possibly uses TRBD1 or TRBD2 (5 bases each). The CDR3 spans 14 residues. Germline CDR1 reads KGHDR; CDR2 reads SFDVKD. Trimming removed 10 bases from V and 2 bases from J, with 17 bases in between. The chain's CDR3 is CATNPGRPPYEQYF. For the CDR3, the DNA is TGTGCCACAAACCCGGGACGACCCCCCTACGAGCAGTACTTC.

CDR3 amino acids: CASSLRVLDEQFF. The CDR3 nucleotides read TGTGCCAGCTCCCTCAGGGTTCTCGATGAGCAGTTCTTC. This chain uses TRBV18 with TRBJ2-1, with D perhaps TRBD1 (5 bases). The CDR3 contains 13 residues. Germline CDR1 reads KGHSH; CDR2 reads LQKENI. The ends were cut back, 6 bases at V and 8 bases at J, with 14 bases in the middle.

This clonotype came up a few times. This sequence joins TRBV20-1 and TRBJ1-1; 7 nucleotides agree with TRBD1. This CDR3 is built from 16 residues. The ends lost 0 bases at V and 0 bases at J; junction bases unmatched: 7. From germline, CDR1 is DFQATT and CDR2 SNEGSKA (reference sequence). The CDR3 spells CSARDPQGFMNTEAFF. DNA of the CDR3: TGCAGTGCTAGAGATCCACAGGGGTTCATGAACACTGAAGCTTTCTTT.

This clonotype was observed at least ten times. The chain couples TRBV5-6 to TRBJ2-7; 11 nucleotides agree with TRBD1. Germline V gene data show CDR1 as SGHDT and CDR2 as YYEEEE. The CDR3 runs 15 residues. V was clipped by 2 bases and J by 4 bases; unmatched bases: 5. CDR3 in amino acids: CASSFRDRGTYEQYF. The CDR3 bases are TGTGCCAGCAGCTTCCGGGACAGGGGGACTTACGAGCAGTACTTC.

This chain connects TRBV12-3 or TRBV12-4 to TRBJ1-5; TRBD1 aligns across 7 bases. V trimming: 6 bases; J trimming: 4 bases; junction bases outside the gene matches: 6. This CDR3 is 14 amino acids long. The CDR3 region is CASSPQGLNQPQHF. The DNA for the CDR3 is TGTGCCAGCAGCCCACAGGGGTTAAATCAGCCCCAGCATTTT.